The 29 T cell receptor beta chains below all came from one sample that was sequenced in a study of cytomegalovirus exposure and HLA in healthy donors. A multiplex PCR was run with 60 Vbeta primers and 13 Jbeta primers. Generated by immunoSEQ multiplex PCR, the TCRdb table keeps only in-frame clones and is missing some. Among about 94,000 clones listed, roughly three fifths were seen once. Specimen: PBMCs. The receptors come from a young man in good health and CMV-seronegative.

This clone appeared a single time. The chain joins TRBV18 to TRBJ1-5; 11 bases are a match to TRBD1. The CDR3 length is 16 residues. Germline CDR1 reads KGHSH; CDR2 reads LQKENI. V lost 4 bases and J lost 7; bases outside the gene matches: 9. CDR3 protein: CASSRYGQGAGQPQHF. CDR3 sequence (DNA): TGTGCCAGCTCACGATACGGACAGGGGGCAGGCCAGCCCCAGCATTTT.

The rearrangement joins TRBV7-9 to TRBJ1-1; 7 positions agree with TRBD1. Per the germline V gene, CDR1 is SEHNR and CDR2 is FQNEAQ (reference sequence). The length of the CDR3 is 16 residues. After removal of 3 bases from V and 1 base from J, the junction contained 8 bases not matched to a gene. CDR3 protein: CASSLEGTVGNTEAFF. CDR3 DNA: TGTGCCAGCAGCTTGGAGGGGACAGTTGGGAACACTGAAGCTTTCTTT. Together with reference TRBV7-9 and TRBJ1-1, the CDR3 gives the full variable domain: DTGVSQNPRHKITKRGQNVTFRCDPISEHNRLYWYRQTLGQGPEFLTYFQNEAQLEKSRLLSDRFSAERPKGSFSTLEIQRTEQGDSAMYLCASSLEGTVGNTEAFFGQGTRLTVV.

This sequence joins TRBV19 and TRBJ2-2; 9 nucleotides match TRBD1. The CDR3 contains 15 residues. Looked up from germline, CDR1 is LNHDA and CDR2 is SQIVND (reference sequence). Trimming took 5 bases from V and 4 from J; bases not matched to a gene: 5. The CDR3 DNA is TGTGCCAGTAGTCACGGACAGGGGTTCACCGGGGAGCTGTTTTTT. Its protein product is CASSHGQGFTGELFF.

Here the CDR3 reads CASSSGETQYF. The DNA of the CDR3 is TGTGCCAGCAGCTCAGGGGAGACCCAGTACTTC. The V and J genes are TRBV7-3 and TRBJ2-5; TRBD1 is a possible D gene (5 bases). CDR1 is SGHTA and CDR2 is FQGTGA in the germline V gene. The CDR3 loop spans 11 amino acids. V was cut by 4 bases and J by 5 bases, with 5 bases left in between. Supplemented by reference TRBV7-3 and TRBJ2-5, the full variable domain reads GAGVSQTPSNKVTEKGKYVELRCDPISGHTALYWYRQSLGQGPEFLIYFQGTGAADDSGLPNDRFFAVRPEGSVSTLKIQRTERGDSAVYLCASSSGETQYFGPGTRLLVL.

This clone was observed a handful of times. The genes are TRBV7-3 and TRBJ1-5, with 7 positions matching TRBD1. The germline gives CDR1 SGHTA, CDR2 FQGTGA. J lost 0 bases, V lost 0 bases, and 2 bases had no gene match. The CDR3 sequence is 16 residues long. The CDR3 loop is CASSLTGQTSNQPQHF. CDR3 bases: TGTGCCAGCAGCTTAACGGGACAGACTAGCAATCAGCCCCAGCATTTT.

The chain carries TRBV10-2 and TRBJ2-5; TRBD2 matches 9 bases. Germline lookup yields CDR1 WSHSY and CDR2 SAAADI. Trimming removed 7 bases from V and 4 bases from J; junction bases left unmatched: 7. The CDR3 contains 14 residues. The CDR3 reads CASNLAGVPETQYF. CDR3 in DNA: TGCGCCAGCAATTTAGCGGGAGTCCCAGAGACCCAGTACTTC.

The chain couples TRBV15 to TRBJ2-3; D is perhaps TRBD2 (6 bases). From germline, CDR1 is LNHNV and CDR2 YYDKDF (reference sequence). This CDR3 comprises 17 residues. V shed 5 bases and J shed 1 base, with 19 bases lying between them. The CDR3 region is CATSGRQGTPRTDTQYF. The CDR3 coding sequence is TGTGCCACCAGCGGGAGGCAGGGTACGCCCCGCACAGATACGCAGTATTTT.

This clone occurred once. The CDR3 protein is CASSYRRGGTGELFF. CDR3 DNA sequence: TGTGCCAGCAGTTACCGGCGGGGGGGAACCGGGGAGCTGTTTTTT. This chain connects TRBV6-6 to TRBJ2-2, with 9 bases fitting TRBD2. This CDR3 has 15 amino acids. Germline V gene sequence: CDR1 MNHNY, CDR2 SVGAGI (reference sequence). Trimming removed 2 bases from V and 5 bases from J; junction bases left unmatched: 3.

With regard to this clone: At one of its ends the junction is not consistent with the germline gene, which may arise from a read error. Other DNA sequences within the sample encode an identical CDR3. The chain couples TRBV11-3 to TRBJ2-2; D is possibly TRBD1 (7 bases). The length of the CDR3 is 14 residues. Germline V gives CDR1 SGHNT, CDR2 YENEEA. This chain's CDR3 is CASSPVRTGGELFF. The CDR3 DNA follows: TGTGCCAGCAGCCCAGTACGGACAGGCGGGGAGCTGTTCTTT. The whole variable domain, remainder taken from reference TRBV11-3 and TRBJ2-2, is EAGVVQSPRYKIIEKKQPVAFWCNPISGHNTLYWYLQNLGQGPELLIRYENEEAVDDSQLPKDRFSAERLKGVDSTLKIQPAELGDSAVYLCASSPVRTGGELFFGEGSRLTVL.

The chain employs TRBV7-3 and TRBJ1-2; TRBD1 aligns across 9 bases. V trimming: 6 bases; J trimming: 8 bases; junction bases outside the gene matches: 13. Germline V CDR1 and CDR2: SGHTA, FQGTGA. The CDR3 has 15 residues. DNA for the CDR3: TGTGCCAGCAGACACGACCAGGGACAGGGTAAGGGCTACACCTTC. This gives the protein CASRHDQGQGKGYTF.

The gene calls are TRBV15 and TRBJ2-7; TRBD1 aligns across 7 bases. Germline loops: CDR1 LNHNV, CDR2 YYDKDF (reference sequence). J gave up 5 bases and V 1 base, and 11 bases lay outside the gene matches. The CDR3 is 16 residues long. The CDR3 coding sequence is TGTGCCACCAGCAGAGGATACAGGGGAAATAATCACGAGCAGTACTTC. Translated, it gives CATSRGYRGNNHEQYF.

This clone came up once. This chain connects TRBV5-4 to TRBJ2-3; 12 bases agree with TRBD2. CDR1 is SGHNT, CDR2 YYREEE, per germline (reference sequence). This CDR3 has 17 residues. The V gene end was trimmed by 4 bases and the J gene end by 8 bases; junction bases not matched to a gene: 14. The CDR3 spells CASSPQLAGGSRGTQYF. CDR3 DNA: TGTGCCAGCAGCCCACAACTAGCGGGAGGCTCTCGAGGTACGCAGTATTTT.

The J gene is TRBJ2-3, the V gene TRBV5-6; 9 bases map to TRBD2. CDR1 is SGHDT and CDR2 is YYEEEE in the germline V gene. The CDR3 runs to 16 residues. J lost 4 bases, V lost 3 bases, and 9 bases had no gene match. CDR3 sequence (DNA): TGTGCCAGCAGCTCCGTGAGTAGCGGGAGCCCAGATACGCAGTATTTT. This translates into CASSSVSSGSPDTQYF. The whole variable domain, remainder taken from reference TRBV5-6 and TRBJ2-3, is DAGVTQSPTHLIKTRGQQVTLRCSPKSGHDTVSWYQQALGQGPQFIFQYYEEEERQRGNFPDRFSGHQFPNYSSELNVNALLLGDSALYLCASSSVSSGSPDTQYFGPGTRLTVL.

This clone was detected once. The chain uses TRBV28 and TRBJ1-3; 8 nucleotides align to TRBD1. Germline V gene data show CDR1 as MDHEN and CDR2 as SYDVKM. This CDR3 comprises 15 residues. The V segment lost 7 bases and the J segment 1 base; nucleotides outside the gene matches: 6. Here the CDR3 DNA reads TGTGCCAGCACCGGACAGGGCTCATCTGGAAACACCATATATTTT. It encodes CASTGQGSSGNTIYF.

A few counts support this clone. This chain links TRBV5-8 with TRBJ2-5, with 9 positions matching TRBD2. The trim removed 4 bases at V and 1 base at J, leaving 8 bases unmatched. CDR1 and CDR2 (germline): SGHTS, YDEGEE. The CDR3 sequence is 16 residues long. The CDR3 loop reads CASSPGSSGTQETQYF. CDR3 DNA sequence: TGTGCCAGCAGCCCGGGGTCTAGCGGGACCCAAGAGACCCAGTACTTC. The variable domain in full, completed from reference TRBV5-8 and TRBJ2-5, reads EAGVTQSPTHLIKTRGQQATLRCSPISGHTSVYWYQQALGLGLQFLLWYDEGEERNRGNFPPRFSGRQFPNYSSELNVNALELEDSALYLCASSPGSSGTQETQYFGPGTRLLVL.

V gene TRBV6-5 combines with J gene TRBJ2-5; D might be TRBD1 (6 bases). The V end lost 7 bases, the J end lost 5 bases, and 14 bases lay between the germline ends. CDR1 is MNHEY, CDR2 SVGAGI, per germline. The CDR3 loop spans 13 amino acids. This CDR3 reads CASIGGHRETQYF. The CDR3 region has the DNA TGTGCCAGCATAGGGGGACACCGGGAGACCCAGTACTTC.

CDR3 nucleotide sequence: TGTGCCAGCAGCGTAGTTACAGAGAACACCGGGGAGCTGTTTTTT. Protein sequence: CASSVVTENTGELFF. The chain has TRBV9 and TRBJ2-2; no definite D call. V was cut by 0 bases and J by 1 base, with 7 bases left in between. CDR1 is SGDLS, CDR2 YYNGEE, per germline. The length of the CDR3 is 15 residues.

This clone came up a few times. This chain connects TRBV7-3 to TRBJ2-1; 8 bases match TRBD1. Germline V gene lookup returns CDR1 SGHTA and CDR2 FQGTGA. This CDR3 is 14 amino acids long. The V and J ends lost 5 bases and 2 bases, in that order; junction bases with no gene match: 2. CDR3 DNA: TGTGCCAGCAGCCCGGGACAGGCCTACAATGAGCAGTTCTTC. Translation gives CASSPGQAYNEQFF.

This clone was found a few times. The chain employs TRBV18 and TRBJ2-1; TRBD2 matches at 15 bases. The CDR3 sequence is 19 residues long. CDR1 and CDR2 from the germline V gene are KGHSH and LQKENI. The J segment lost 1 base and the V segment lost 3 bases, leaving 7 bases of the junction unmatched. CDR3 sequence (DNA): TGTGCCAGCTCACCCATACCGGGACTAGCGGGAGGATCCTACAATGAGCAGTTCTTC. As protein: CASSPIPGLAGGSYNEQFF.

The rearrangement uses TRBV11-3 and TRBJ2-2; a possible D gene is TRBD1 (6 bases). V dropped 5 bases and J dropped 0 bases, with 13 bases sitting between them. The CDR3 has 16 residues. From germline, CDR1 is SGHNT and CDR2 YENEEA. The CDR3 DNA follows: TGTGCCAGCAGCAAAGTTAGGACAGCGAACACCGGGGAGCTGTTTTTT. Translated, it gives CASSKVRTANTGELFF.

This clone came up once. The chain links TRBV27 to TRBJ2-3; 9 bases match TRBD1. V lost 5 bases to trimming and J lost 4 bases; unmatched junction nucleotides: 7. The CDR3 totals 15 residues. Germline CDR1 MNHEY, CDR2 SMNVEV (reference sequence). CDR3 nucleotides: TGTGCCAGCAGTCTCCTAGGGACAGGGCCAGATACGCAGTATTTT. This sequence encodes CASSLLGTGPDTQYF.

In its sample, this clone was seen once. V and J are TRBV4-1 and TRBJ2-2; maybe TRBD2 (6 bases). Germline assignment: CDR1 MGHRA and CDR2 YSYEKL. V lost 4 bases and J 5 bases, leaving 17 bases between the germline ends. This CDR3 is built from 16 residues. Here the CDR3 DNA reads TGCGCCAGCAGCCTAGAAGGAGGGCAGGGTACCGGGGAGCTGTTTTTT. This gives the protein CASSLEGGQGTGELFF.

CDR3: CASSLNSYEQYF. In DNA form, the CDR3 reads TGCGCCAGCAGCTTGAACAGCTACGAGCAGTACTTC. The chain is built from TRBV5-1 and TRBJ2-7; D gene unclear. The CDR3 loop spans 12 amino acids. With 1 base removed from V and 3 bases from J, the gap between germline ends came to 5 bases. Germline V gene sequence: CDR1 SGHRS, CDR2 YFSETQ.

The CDR3 nucleotides read TGTGCCAGCAGCTCCGGGACAGGGGGGACAGATACGCAGTATTTT. Amino acids: CASSSGTGGTDTQYF. V usage is TRBV7-3 and J usage is TRBJ2-3; 11 bases align to TRBD1. The J segment lost 3 bases and the V segment lost 4 bases, leaving 3 bases of the junction unmatched. In germline, CDR1 is SGHTA, CDR2 FQGTGA. The CDR3 contains 15 residues.

The chain carries TRBV27 and TRBJ2-1; 8 bases are shared with TRBD2. The CDR3 spans 14 residues. V was pared by 4 bases and J by 8 bases, with 7 bases of the junction left unmatched. Germline CDR1 and CDR2: MNHEY and SMNVEV (reference sequence). CDR3 residues: CASSWVAGIYEQFF. The CDR3 region has the DNA TGTGCCAGCAGTTGGGTAGCGGGAATTTATGAGCAGTTCTTC.

V usage is TRBV6-1 and J usage is TRBJ1-1; the D gene is possibly TRBD1 (6 bases). The CDR3 covers 13 residues. The V gene's germline CDR1 is MNHNS and CDR2 SASEGT. The V gene lost 4 bases and the J gene lost 5 bases, with 11 bases spanning the gap. The CDR3 here is CASSAKGGTEAFF. The DNA for the CDR3 is TGTGCCAGCAGTGCCAAGGGGGGGACTGAAGCTTTCTTT.

The chain uses TRBV5-1 and TRBJ2-1; TRBD2 might be the D (5 bases). The CDR3 has 14 amino acids. Germline V lookup: CDR1 SGHRS, CDR2 YFSETQ. V was pared by 0 bases and J by 6 bases, with 10 bases between. CDR3 sequence reads: CASSLARAGNEQFF. DNA for the CDR3: TGCGCCAGCAGCTTGGCTAGGGCGGGCAATGAGCAGTTCTTC.

Only a few counts were recorded for this clone. The gene calls are TRBV19 and TRBJ1-2, with TRBD1 as a possible D gene (6 bases). Trimming removed 7 bases at V and 8 bases at J, with 20 bases between. The length of the CDR3 is 14 residues. Germline V gene data show CDR1 as LNHDA and CDR2 as SQIVND (reference sequence). CDR3: CASNVIGGARGYTF. DNA of the CDR3: TGTGCCAGTAACGTGATTGGGGGGGCGCGAGGCTACACCTTC.

This clone was recorded once. V usage is TRBV5-1 and J usage is TRBJ1-2; unclear D gene. Germline lookup yields CDR1 SGHRS and CDR2 YFSETQ. The V end lost 0 bases, the J end lost 2 bases, and 5 bases lay between the germline ends. This CDR3 is built from 13 residues. The DNA for the CDR3 is TGCGCCAGCAGCTTGGACATAAACTATGGCTACACCTTC. It codes for CASSLDINYGYTF.